This T cell receptor (beta chain) was observed in a study of blood T cells in healthy people across ages. General study findings and limits: Across the age range, TCR beta diversity per million T cells fell in a roughly linear way.

The CDR3 has 15 residues. V lost 0 bases and J lost 3, with 12 bases in between. This clonotype was observed a handful of times. The antigen is undetermined. Sample-barcoded 5' priming and a J-beta primer mix drove a second PCR of about 6 to 11 cycles. TCRdb ran MiXCR on the 5' RACE reads and lists one entry per CDR3 protein. Of around 520,000 distinct CDR3 sequences listed, roughly a quarter are singletons. Donation came from healthy Caucasian individuals in Russia who were aged about 6 to 100. These data are also associated with another study on T cells of mothers and their children. That paper states: Six children, together with their three healthy Caucasian mothers, made up the donors.

The TCR originated in a boy between 2 and 10 years old in good health. The chain is built from TRBV12-3 or TRBV12-4 and TRBJ2-7; D uncertain. The material sequenced was blood. CDR3 nucleotides: TGTGCCAGCAGTTTAGCGAGTGGCACCCTCTACGAGCAGTACTTC. Translation: CASSLASGTLYEQYF.